Presented here are 4 T cell receptor beta chains from one specimen sequenced in a study of T-cell memory formation after mild COVID-19. TCRdb analysed the 5' RACE reads with MiXCR anew, one entry per CDR3 protein. The repertoire holds over 25,000 distinct CDR3 sequences, with more than 20% as singletons. Sample: PBMCs or a T cell subset sorted from them (not recorded which). The origin of the receptors is an adult who had mild COVID-19 (a few samples of this study predate the infection). Cell type and time point are not known.

At least ten counts were recorded for this clonotype. The CDR3 nucleotides read TGTGCCAGCGGCGCGGAGCAGTACTTC. Translation gives CASGAEQYF. The chain carries TRBV18 and TRBJ2-7, with no clear D. CDR1 and CDR2 from the germline V gene are KGHSH and LQKENI. The V end lost 8 bases, the J end lost 7 bases, and 6 bases lay between the germline ends. The CDR3 totals 9 residues. Combining the CDR3 with reference TRBV18 and TRBJ2-7 gives the whole variable domain NAGVMQNPRHLVRRRGQEARLRCSPMKGHSHVYWYRQLPEEGLKFMVYLQKENIIDESGMPKERFSAEFPKEGPSILRIQQVVRGDSAAYFCASGAEQYFGPGTRLTVT.

CDR3 in amino acids: CASSLQNNEQFF. Here the CDR3 DNA reads TGTGCCAGCAGCTTACAGAACAATGAGCAGTTCTTC. V usage is TRBV6-6 and J usage is TRBJ2-1, with D uncertain. This CDR3 has 12 amino acids. Trimming stripped 6 bases from V and 5 bases from J, with 8 bases between. The germline V gene has CDR1 MNHNY and CDR2 SVGAGI (reference sequence).

This clonotype appeared many times. The chain recombines TRBV18 with TRBJ2-5; a weak D match, TRBD2 (5 bases). The CDR3 extends over 12 amino acids. In germline, CDR1 is KGHSH, CDR2 LQKENI. V lost 2 bases and J lost 5, with 6 bases in between. The CDR3 DNA sequence: TGTGCCAGCTCACCAAGGGAGGAGACCCAGTACTTC. Amino acids: CASSPREETQYF.

The J gene is TRBJ1-1, the V gene TRBV6-5; TRBD1 is a possible D gene (5 bases). There are 13 residues in the CDR3. Germline V gene lookup returns CDR1 MNHEY and CDR2 SVGAGI. V gave up 8 bases and J gave up 1 base, with 11 bases separating them. The chain's CDR3 is CASCTGGNTEAFF. Here the CDR3 DNA reads TGTGCCAGCTGTACAGGTGGGAACACTGAAGCTTTCTTT.